What follows are 26 T cell receptor beta chains derived from one specimen sequenced in a study of response to subunit inactivated influenza vaccine. MiXCR was run by TCRdb on the RT-PCR reads, yielding one entry per CDR3 protein. Of fewer than 700,000 distinct CDR3 sequences listed, around 13% are singletons. The sample here was PBMCs from blood, taken roughly 6 weeks after vaccination. These receptors all come from a man in his fifties or sixties who received an inactivated influenza vaccine.

In this sample, this clonotype turned up a few times. CDR3 protein: CSHRGTNTGELFF. The CDR3 coding sequence is TGTAGCCATCGCGGAACGAACACCGGGGAGCTGTTTTTT. The chain has TRBV6-2 or TRBV6-3 and TRBJ2-2; the D is unclear. CDR3 length: 13 residues. Per the germline V gene, CDR1 is MNHEY and CDR2 is SVGEGT.

The chain combines TRBV3-1 with TRBJ2-4, with 8 positions matching TRBD1. V lost 0 bases to trimming and J lost 16 bases; unmatched junction nucleotides: 5. Germline assignment: CDR1 LGHDT and CDR2 YNNKEL (reference sequence). The CDR3 totals 12 residues. The CDR3 reads CASSQDRDRRYF. CDR3 in DNA: TGTGCCAGCAGCCAAGATCGGGACAGGCGATACTTC.

This chain joins TRBV7-9 and TRBJ2-7; D is tentatively TRBD1 or TRBD2 (6 bases each). Germline lookup yields CDR1 SEHNR and CDR2 FQNEAQ (reference sequence). The V end was cut by 2 bases, the J end by 2 bases, with 10 bases between. The CDR3 spans 14 residues. As DNA, the CDR3 is TGTGCCAGCAGCTTAAAGGGGGGTCCCTACGAGCAGTACTTC. It yields the protein CASSLKGGPYEQYF.

The chain has TRBV20-1 and TRBJ1-4; 11 bases fit TRBD1. This CDR3 spans 13 amino acids. Trimming took 6 bases from V and 6 from J; bases not matched to a gene: 3. Germline values: CDR1 DFQATT, CDR2 SNEGSKA (reference sequence). For the CDR3, the DNA is TGCAGTGCCCAGGGACAGGGGGATGAAAAACTGTTTTTT. This codes for CSAQGQGDEKLFF.

This clonotype has only a few counts. The chain combines TRBV5-1 with TRBJ2-3; 7 bases map to TRBD2. The germline V gene has CDR1 SGHRS and CDR2 YFSETQ. The junction had 11 bases not matched to a gene; V was cut back by 0 bases and J by 4 bases. There are 17 residues in the CDR3. This CDR3 reads CASSLASWEGRPDTQYF. CDR3 coding DNA: TGCGCCAGCAGCTTGGCCTCGTGGGAGGGCCGACCAGATACGCAGTATTTT.

The rearrangement links TRBV5-1 to TRBJ2-2, with D possibly matching TRBD1 (5 bases). The V end lost 0 bases, the J end lost 6 bases, and 15 bases lay between the germline ends. Germline values: CDR1 SGHRS, CDR2 YFSETQ. The CDR3 runs 16 residues. In nucleotides, the CDR3 is TGCGCCAGCAGCTTGGGGTCAGGGCTGATCCCCGGGGAGCTGTTTTTT. Residues: CASSLGSGLIPGELFF.

This chain joins TRBV25-1 and TRBJ2-5; possibly TRBD1 for D (6 bases). The CDR3 is made up of 16 amino acids. Germline V gene sequence: CDR1 MGHDK, CDR2 SYGVNS. Trimming pared 7 bases from V and 1 base from J, leaving 19 bases between. In nucleotides, the CDR3 is TGTGCCAGCAAACGCGCGGACAGCCTTATCCAAGAGACCCAGTACTTC. Translation gives CASKRADSLIQETQYF.

V usage is TRBV12-3 or TRBV12-4 and J usage is TRBJ1-1; 9 bases match TRBD1. The trim removed 6 bases at V and 13 bases at J, leaving 9 bases unmatched. CDR3 length equals 12 residues. The CDR3 sequence is CASRIGTGKDFF. CDR3 nucleotide sequence: TGTGCCAGCAGGATAGGGACAGGGAAGGATTTCTTT.

The J gene is TRBJ2-2, the V gene TRBV6-5, with a weak D call TRBD2 (5 bases). Germline CDR1 and CDR2: MNHEY and SVGAGI. The CDR3 sequence is 16 residues long. With 0 bases removed from V and 4 bases from J, the gap between germline ends came to 12 bases. The CDR3 loop is CASSYSRQAGTGELFF. In DNA, the CDR3 is TGTGCCAGCAGTTACTCGCGGCAGGCGGGCACCGGGGAGCTGTTTTTT.

This clonotype was counted a few times. The chain recombines TRBV12-5 with TRBJ2-1, with 11 bases matching TRBD2. Germline CDR1 reads LGHNT; CDR2 reads FRNRAP. The CDR3 is made up of 16 amino acids. V was clipped by 6 bases and J by 3 bases; unmatched bases: 7. The CDR3, as DNA: TGTGCTAGTGGATTCGGGACTAGCGGTATCTACAATGAGCAGTTCTTC. It is translated as CASGFGTSGIYNEQFF. The full variable domain, rest sourced from reference TRBV12-5 and TRBJ2-1, is DARVTQTPRHKVTEMGQEVTMRCQPILGHNTVFWYRQTMMQGLELLAYFRNRAPLDDSGMPKDRFSAEMPDATLATLKIQPSEPRDSAVYFCASGFGTSGIYNEQFFGPGTRLTVL.

V is TRBV7-2 and J is TRBJ2-4; D remains unclear. The germline V gene has CDR1 SGHTA and CDR2 FQGNSA. The CDR3 covers 14 residues. Trimming cost V 5 bases and J 5 bases, with 13 bases left between them. The chain's CDR3 is CASSPPGFQNIQYF. For the CDR3, the DNA is TGTGCCAGCAGCCCGCCTGGATTTCAAAACATTCAGTACTTC.

The chain is built from TRBV5-1 and TRBJ2-7; possible D gene TRBD2, 5 bases. Per the germline V gene, CDR1 is SGHRS and CDR2 is YFSETQ. The CDR3 is 14 residues long. V was pared by 0 bases and J by 5 bases, with 12 bases between. The CDR3 sequence: CASSLVTSSHEQYF. The CDR3 nucleotides read TGCGCCAGCAGCTTGGTCACTAGTTCTCACGAGCAGTACTTC. Full variable domain (remainder filled in from reference TRBV5-1 and TRBJ2-7): KAGVTQTPRYLIKTRGQQVTLSCSPISGHRSVSWYQQTPGQGLQFLFEYFSETQRNKGNFPGRFSGRQFSNSRSEMNVSTLELGDSALYLCASSLVTSSHEQYFGPGTRLTVT.

The chain links TRBV5-1 to TRBJ1-6; no definite D call. Germline V lookup: CDR1 SGHRS, CDR2 YFSETQ. The CDR3 runs 14 residues. V gave up 5 bases and J gave up 0 bases, with 6 bases separating them. The CDR3 here is CASSRTSYNSPLHF. The DNA for the CDR3 is TGCGCCAGCAGTCGGACCTCCTATAATTCACCCCTCCACTTT.

V and J are TRBV28 and TRBJ2-7; 9 bases are a match to TRBD2. Germline V gives CDR1 MDHEN, CDR2 SYDVKM. CDR3 length equals 16 residues. Trimming removed 1 base from V and 4 bases from J; junction bases left unmatched: 8. In DNA form, the CDR3 reads TGTGCCAGCAGTTTATCTCCTAGCGGGACTTGGTACGAGCAGTACTTC. Protein sequence: CASSLSPSGTWYEQYF.

The chain links TRBV11-2 to TRBJ2-3, with unresolved D. The CDR3 runs 13 residues. Germline V lookup: CDR1 SGHAT, CDR2 FQNNGV. Trimming left V 3 bases short and J 4 bases short, with 8 bases between. CDR3 DNA: TGTGCCAGCAGCTTCCATCTTCCAGATACGCAGTATTTT. Its protein is CASSFHLPDTQYF.

This clonotype was seen only a few times. The chain uses TRBV10-3 and TRBJ1-1; the D is unclear. The CDR3 has 13 amino acids. Germline V gene lookup returns CDR1 ENHRY and CDR2 SYGVKD. Between the trimmed V and J ends, which lost 11 bases and 1 base, there was a span of 14 bases. This CDR3 is CASSEKGNTEAFF. DNA of the CDR3: TGTGCCTCTTCGGAGAAAGGGAACACTGAAGCTTTCTTT.

This clonotype has more than one count but fewer than ten. V gene TRBV5-1 combines with J gene TRBJ2-1; 9 nucleotides agree with TRBD2. The CDR3 loop spans 17 amino acids. Trimming removed 4 bases from V and 2 bases from J; junction bases left unmatched: 10. Germline loops: CDR1 SGHRS, CDR2 YFSETQ. CDR3 coding DNA: TGCGCCAGCAGCCGATGGGGCGGGGGGGCCCCCTACAATGAGCAGTTCTTC. Translating it yields CASSRWGGGAPYNEQFF.

The CDR3 sequence: CASSQAFLAVRTYEQYF. The DNA of the CDR3 is TGTGCCAGCAGCCAGGCGTTTCTAGCGGTGAGAACCTACGAGCAGTACTTC. The gene calls are TRBV5-5 and TRBJ2-7, with 7 bases matching TRBD2. With 4 bases clipped from V and 2 bases from J, the junction kept 15 bases outside the gene matches. The CDR3 spans 17 residues. CDR1 and CDR2 from the germline V gene are SGHKS and YYEKEE (reference sequence).

The CDR3 bases are TGTGCCAGCACCAACAGGGTCACCGGGGAGCTGTTTTTT. Translating it yields CASTNRVTGELFF. The chain recombines TRBV12-3 or TRBV12-4 with TRBJ2-2; D is possibly TRBD1 (6 bases). The V and J ends lost 7 bases and 4 bases respectively, with 10 bases between them. The CDR3 has 13 amino acids.

This clonotype was seen ten or more times. The V call is TRBV5-1, the J call TRBJ1-2, with D tentatively TRBD1 (6 bases). The CDR3 runs to 13 residues. Germline V gene sequence: CDR1 SGHRS, CDR2 YFSETQ. V shed 4 bases and J shed 4 bases, with 11 bases lying between them. This chain's CDR3 is CASSGGHGYGYTF. Written as DNA, the CDR3 is TGCGCCAGCAGCGGGGGACATGGCTATGGCTACACCTTC.

This clonotype came up many times. The chain is built from TRBV20-1 and TRBJ2-5; possibly TRBD2 for D (6 bases). CDR3 length equals 13 residues. V was clipped by 4 bases and J by 7 bases, with 16 bases between them. CDR1 DFQATT and CDR2 SNEGSKA come from the germline V gene (reference sequence). CDR3 region: CSAITGRDGTQYF. The CDR3 DNA sequence: TGCAGTGCTATAACGGGGCGGGACGGGACCCAGTACTTC.

This clonotype came up a few times. CDR3 protein: CASSPSPGANVLTF. The CDR3 DNA reads as TGTGCCAGCAGCCCCTCCCCAGGGGCCAACGTCCTGACTTTC. V usage is TRBV7-3 and J usage is TRBJ2-6; D gene ambiguous. CDR1 SGHTA and CDR2 FQGTGA come from the germline V gene. This CDR3 region has 14 residues. Trimming cost V 5 bases and J 4 bases, with 9 bases left between them. The variable domain in full, completed from reference TRBV7-3 and TRBJ2-6, reads GAGVSQTPSNKVTEKGKYVELRCDPISGHTALYWYRQSLGQGPEFLIYFQGTGAADDSGLPNDRFFAVRPEGSVSTLKIQRTERGDSAVYLCASSPSPGANVLTFGAGSRLTVL.

The chain carries TRBV24-1 and TRBJ2-7; D is unresolved. The CDR3 loop spans 13 amino acids. Deletions cut 5 bases from V and 2 bases from J, with 9 bases between. In germline, CDR1 is KGHDR, CDR2 SFDVKD. CDR3 residues: CATSGQAAYEQYF. Here the CDR3 DNA reads TGTGCCACCAGTGGCCAGGCGGCCTACGAGCAGTACTTC.

The chain has TRBV10-3 and TRBJ2-5, with D possibly being TRBD2 (7 bases). Germline CDR1 and CDR2: ENHRY and SYGVKD. V lost 10 bases and J 2 bases, leaving 20 bases between the germline ends. The CDR3 consists of 15 residues. The DNA of the CDR3 is TGTGCCACAACGCGGTTAGGGGGGGGTCAAGAGACCCAGTACTTC. Its protein product is CATTRLGGGQETQYF.

This sequence joins TRBV10-3 and TRBJ2-3; TRBD2 aligns across 10 bases. There are 19 residues in the CDR3. V dropped 6 bases and J dropped 1; count of bases not matched to a gene: 16. CDR1 and CDR2 from the germline V gene are ENHRY and SYGVKD. The CDR3 DNA reads TGTGCCATCAGGGCGTTAAGGGCTAGCGGGAGAATCGGCACAGATACGCAGTATTTT. Translating gives CAIRALRASGRIGTDTQYF.

V usage is TRBV20-1 and J usage is TRBJ2-3; D is ambiguous. V gave up 0 bases and J gave up 4 bases, with 11 bases separating them. The CDR3 covers 14 residues. CDR1 is DFQATT, CDR2 SNEGSKA, per germline (reference sequence). The chain's CDR3 is CSARDPGSSDTQYF. The DNA for the CDR3 is TGCAGTGCTAGAGATCCGGGCTCCTCAGATACGCAGTATTTT.